The source of this TCR beta chain is a study of cytomegalovirus exposure and HLA in healthy donors. The CDR3 loop spans 12 amino acids. Trimming cost V 0 bases and J 11 bases; bases outside gene matches: 2. Germline assignment: CDR1 SGHRS and CDR2 YFSETQ. The PCR made use of 60 Vbeta and 13 Jbeta primers. The table came from immunoSEQ multiplex PCR; TCRdb's copy has only in-frame clones and leaves some out. This table has about 120,000 clones, under 20% appearing once. The genes are TRBV5-1 and TRBJ2-5, with 9 bases matching TRBD2. Source material: PBMCs. The clonotype originates from a female donor in good health and CMV-seropositive. CDR3 residues: CASSLVAGEQYF. For the CDR3, the DNA is TGCGCCAGCAGCTTGGTAGCGGGAGAGCAGTACTTC.